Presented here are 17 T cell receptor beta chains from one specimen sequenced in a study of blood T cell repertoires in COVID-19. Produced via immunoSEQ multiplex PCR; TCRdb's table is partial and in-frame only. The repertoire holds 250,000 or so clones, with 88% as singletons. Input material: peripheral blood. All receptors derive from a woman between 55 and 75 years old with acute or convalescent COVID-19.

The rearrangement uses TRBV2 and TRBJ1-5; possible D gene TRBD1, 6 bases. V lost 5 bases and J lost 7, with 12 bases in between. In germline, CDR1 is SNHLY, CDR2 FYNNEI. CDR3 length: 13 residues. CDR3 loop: CASSQQGPQPQHF. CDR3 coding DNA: TGTGCCAGCAGTCAACAGGGTCCCCAGCCCCAGCATTTT.

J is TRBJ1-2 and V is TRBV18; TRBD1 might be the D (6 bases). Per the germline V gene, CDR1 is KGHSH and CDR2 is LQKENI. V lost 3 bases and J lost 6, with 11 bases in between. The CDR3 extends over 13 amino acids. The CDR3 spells CASSPGQIHGYTF. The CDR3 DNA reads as TGTGCCAGCTCACCCGGACAGATCCATGGCTACACCTTC.

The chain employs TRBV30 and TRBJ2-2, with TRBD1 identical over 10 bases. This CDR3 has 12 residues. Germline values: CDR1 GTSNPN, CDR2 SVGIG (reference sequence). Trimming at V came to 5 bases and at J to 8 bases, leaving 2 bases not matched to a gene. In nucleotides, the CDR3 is TGTGCCTGGGGACAGGGGGGTGGGGAGCTGTTTTTT. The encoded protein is CAWGQGGGELFF.

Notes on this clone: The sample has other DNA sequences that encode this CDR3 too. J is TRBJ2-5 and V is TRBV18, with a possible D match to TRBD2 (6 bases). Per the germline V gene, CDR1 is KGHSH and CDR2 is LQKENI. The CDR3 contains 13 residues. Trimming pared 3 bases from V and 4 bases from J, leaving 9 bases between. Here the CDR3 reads CASSPQGGETQYF. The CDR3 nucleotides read TGTGCCAGCTCACCCCAGGGAGGAGAGACCCAGTACTTC.

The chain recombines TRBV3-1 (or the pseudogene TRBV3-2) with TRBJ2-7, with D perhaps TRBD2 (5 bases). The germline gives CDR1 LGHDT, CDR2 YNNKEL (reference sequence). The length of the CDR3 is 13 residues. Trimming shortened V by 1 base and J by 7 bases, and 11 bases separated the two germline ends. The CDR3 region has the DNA TGTGCCAGCAGCCAAGGTCCCCCGGGGGAGCAGTACTTC. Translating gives CASSQGPPGEQYF.

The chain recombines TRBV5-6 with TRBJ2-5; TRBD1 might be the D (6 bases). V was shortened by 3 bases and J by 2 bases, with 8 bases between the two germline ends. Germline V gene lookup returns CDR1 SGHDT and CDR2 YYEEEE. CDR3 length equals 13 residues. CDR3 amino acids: CASSSGQQETQYF. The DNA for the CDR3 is TGTGCCAGCAGCTCCGGACAGCAAGAGACCCAGTACTTC.

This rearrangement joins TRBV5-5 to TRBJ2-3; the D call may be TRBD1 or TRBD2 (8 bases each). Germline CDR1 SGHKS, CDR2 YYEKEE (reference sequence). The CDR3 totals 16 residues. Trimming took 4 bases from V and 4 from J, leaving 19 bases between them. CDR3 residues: CASSVDRAGGADTQYF. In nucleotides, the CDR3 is TGTGCCAGCAGCGTGGACAGGGCCGGGGGGGCAGATACGCAGTATTTT.

For the CDR3, the DNA is TGCGCCAGCAGGGGTGGCAGGGTGGAAGTCCACGAGCAGTACTTC. Amino acids: CASRGGRVEVHEQYF. The chain links TRBV5-1 to TRBJ2-7, with D perhaps matching TRBD1 (5 bases). Germline CDR1 and CDR2: SGHRS and YFSETQ. The CDR3 length is 15 residues. V gave up 5 bases and J gave up 5 bases, with 20 bases separating them.

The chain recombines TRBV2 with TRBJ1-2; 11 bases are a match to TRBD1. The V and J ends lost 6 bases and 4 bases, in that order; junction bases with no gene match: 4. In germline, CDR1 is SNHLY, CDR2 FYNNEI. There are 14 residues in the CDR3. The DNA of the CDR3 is TGTGCCAGCAGCGGGACAGGGGGGATCTATGGCTACACCTTC. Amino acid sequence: CASSGTGGIYGYTF.

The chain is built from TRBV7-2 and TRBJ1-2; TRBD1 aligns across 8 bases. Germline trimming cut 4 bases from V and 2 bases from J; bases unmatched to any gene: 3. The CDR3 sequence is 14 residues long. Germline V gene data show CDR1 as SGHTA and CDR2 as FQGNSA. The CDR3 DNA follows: TGTGCCAGCAGCTCGACAGGGGTCAACTATGGCTACACCTTC. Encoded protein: CASSSTGVNYGYTF.

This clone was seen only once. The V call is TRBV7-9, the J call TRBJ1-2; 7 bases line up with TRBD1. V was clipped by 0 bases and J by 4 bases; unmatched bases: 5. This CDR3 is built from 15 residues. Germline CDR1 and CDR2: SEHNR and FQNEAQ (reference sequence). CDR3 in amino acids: CASSLALTGFYGYTF. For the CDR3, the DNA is TGTGCCAGCAGCTTAGCTTTGACAGGGTTCTATGGCTACACCTTC.

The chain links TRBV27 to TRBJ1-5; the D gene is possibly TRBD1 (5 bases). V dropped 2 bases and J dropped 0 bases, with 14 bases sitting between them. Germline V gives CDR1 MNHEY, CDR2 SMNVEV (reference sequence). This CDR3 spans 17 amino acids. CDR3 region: CASSLGGTYGSNQPQHF. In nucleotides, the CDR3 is TGTGCCAGCAGTTTAGGGGGGACCTATGGTAGCAATCAGCCCCAGCATTTT.

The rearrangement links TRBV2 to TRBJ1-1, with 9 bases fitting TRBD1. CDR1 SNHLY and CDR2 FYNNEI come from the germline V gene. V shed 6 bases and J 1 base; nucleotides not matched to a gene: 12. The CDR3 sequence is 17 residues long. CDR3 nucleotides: TGTGCCAGCAGGAGAAATCCCGGGACAGGGTCGAACACTGAAGCTTTCTTT. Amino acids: CASRRNPGTGSNTEAFF.

The CDR3: CASSPPQGANTEAFF. The DNA for the CDR3 is TGTGCCAGCTCACCCCCCCAGGGGGCTAACACTGAAGCTTTCTTT. The V and J genes are TRBV18 and TRBJ1-1; TRBD1 matches 8 bases. The J segment lost 2 bases and the V segment lost 3 bases, leaving 5 bases of the junction unmatched. The CDR3 runs to 15 residues. Germline V CDR1 and CDR2: KGHSH, LQKENI.

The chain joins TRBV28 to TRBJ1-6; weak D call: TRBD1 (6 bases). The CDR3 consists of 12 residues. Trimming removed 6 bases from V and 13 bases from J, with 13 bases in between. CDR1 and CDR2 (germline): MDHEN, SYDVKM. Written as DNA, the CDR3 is TGTGCCAGCAGCGCCCCGGGGGGCCCCCTCCACTTT. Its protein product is CASSAPGGPLHF.

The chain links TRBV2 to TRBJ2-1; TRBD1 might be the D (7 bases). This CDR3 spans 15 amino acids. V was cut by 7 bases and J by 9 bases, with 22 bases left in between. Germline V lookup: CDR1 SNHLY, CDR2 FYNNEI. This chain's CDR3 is CASIRQGGPSPEQFF. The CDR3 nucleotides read TGTGCCAGCATTAGACAGGGAGGTCCATCCCCTGAGCAGTTCTTC.

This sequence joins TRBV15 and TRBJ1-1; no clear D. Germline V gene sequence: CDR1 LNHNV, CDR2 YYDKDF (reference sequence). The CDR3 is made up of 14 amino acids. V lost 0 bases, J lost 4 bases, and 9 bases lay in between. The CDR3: CATSREWALTEAFF. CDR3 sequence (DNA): TGTGCCACCAGCAGAGAATGGGCTCTCACTGAAGCTTTCTTT.